Described below is a single T cell receptor beta chain sequence and its context. The antigen remains unidentified. This entry belongs to a study of identical twins. Whole-study results and caveats: Beta out-of-frame sequences showed weaker excess sharing between twins.

TCRdb ran MiXCR on the 5' RACE reads and lists one entry per CDR3 protein. The sample carries hundreds of thousands of distinct CDR3 sequences, about 7.5% recorded once. The sample was also reused in another study, on yellow fever vaccine responses in identical twins.

This clonotype originated in a woman between 18 and 29 years old in good health. Source material: memory (CD45RO+) T cells sorted from blood.

The CDR3 region has the DNA TGTGCCAGCAGCCCCGGTGGCGCAGTGGGCGAGCAGTACTTC. It is translated as CASSPGGAVGEQYF. This rearrangement joins TRBV7-9 to TRBJ2-7; D remains ambiguous. From germline, CDR1 is SEHNR and CDR2 FQNEAQ (reference sequence). The V end was cut by 5 bases, the J end by 6 bases, with 17 bases between. The CDR3 has 14 amino acids.